This T cell receptor (beta chain) was captured by sequencing in a study of T cells in tuberculosis (dated by TCRdb to 2016 to 2019). Regarding the research as a whole: The study combined CD1B tetramers and high-throughput TCR immunosequencing to characterize T cells specific for the mycobacterial lipid antigen glucose monomycolate (GMM). In a South African clinical cohort, IGRA-negative adolescents, IGRA-positive adolescents with latent tuberculosis and adults with active tuberculosis were compared, with ten people in each group. PBMC from patients with active tuberculosis were archived either before the start of standard anti-tuberculosis treatment or within 7 days of starting that treatment. The paper as a whole reports these results and caveats: Clinical samples were selected based on the availability of cryopreserved specimens, with adults included as active tuberculosis cases and adolescents included as controls. A classifier using the diverse GMM-specific repertoire reached roughly 89% accuracy (AUROC about 0.9), compared with 60% to 75% accuracy using GEM motif frequencies. Compared with IGRA-negative controls, TCR-alpha repertoires from active tuberculosis had smaller mean NN-distances to GMM-specific TCRs, which suggests clonal expansion of these TCRs. The smaller NN-distances in active tuberculosis patients were driven in part by shorter CDR3-alpha lengths, while the difference seen for TCR-beta was not statistically significant.

Taken with the paper, the label for time point translates to: new active TB diagnosis, blood taken before or within 7 days of starting treatment. Patients with active tuberculosis were defined as newly diagnosed, HIV-seronegative South African adults aged 18 years or older. Confirmation of active tuberculosis was based on positive sputum smear microscopy and/or a positive M. tuberculosis culture. Immunosequencing was performed on unsorted cryopreserved PBMC, with around 100,000 T cells per clinical donor covered on average. A remark on this clone: No cognate antigen has been identified for it. The input lacks base qualities; no much larger clone sits a single base away.

The immunoSEQ multiplex PCR assay was used to generate TCR libraries, with TCR-beta and/or TCR-alpha/delta assays applied to each sample. The Illumina high-throughput platform was used to sequence the amplified TCR libraries. From the authors' description of their analysis: Clustering and dimensionality reduction were performed using pairwise TCRdist distances among GMM-specific receptors from ex vivo sorted or in vitro expanded T cells. The score assigned to each clinical repertoire was mean NN-distance, meaning the average TCRdist to the nearest 10% of tetramer-positive reference sequences. GEM TCR motif frequency was calculated as the fraction of unique TCRs that matched known GEM sequences by V/J usage and CDR3 length. Active tuberculosis was classified by linear discriminant analysis with leave-one-out cross-validation, implemented in scikit-learn. Sourced from immuneACCESS, this table was stored by TCRdb with only in-frame sequences that have V and J called. A share of the clones is absent; for the studies checked, an unresolved V gene accounts for under half, and the remainder has no known explanation. From that table come the V and J calls and clone size; the DNA was used to work out D and trimming. This sample lists roughly 34,000 clones; approximately 85% were detected once. The ten largest clones capture approximately 4.7% of the sample.

From cysteine to phenylalanine, the CDR3 is 13 amino acids long. This entry keeps only the CDR3 DNA: 39 bases, framed from base 1. CDR1 is given as MNHEY and CDR2 as SMNVEV, both from the germline V gene (reference sequence). The junction carries 10 bases between V and J, which are trimmed by 5 bases and 2 bases respectively. This sample comprised PBMCs, obtained at tuberculosis diagnosis. The TCR sequence derives from an adult with tuberculosis. Recombination joined TRBV27 with TRBJ2-7; tentative D gene TRBD2, with 6 bases matching. The sequenced DNA is TGTGCCAGCAGTGTACGGGGGACCTACGAGCAGTACTTC. It translates as CASSVRGTYEQYF.